This T cell receptor (beta chain) emerged from a study of early T cells in non-severe SARS-CoV-2 infection. Whole-study context: Bulk RNA taken from unsorted whole blood was sequenced, leaving chains unpaired.

cDNA molecules, individually, were tagged with unique molecular identifiers. A single record per CDR3 protein comes from TCRdb applying MiXCR to the 5' RACE reads. Seen here are tens of thousands of distinct CDR3 sequences, around 13% observed once, and the top ten hold about 6%. This clonotype was seen a handful of times. The CDR3 is made up of 16 amino acids. Trimming removed 5 bases at V and 2 bases at J, with 16 bases between. From germline, CDR1 is MNHNS and CDR2 SASEGT. Sequences were obtained from whole blood. This clonotype was sampled from an adult who was a healthcare worker with PCR-confirmed SARS-CoV-2 infection or an uninfected control (not recorded which). J is TRBJ2-1 and V is TRBV6-1, with TRBD1 as a possible D gene (6 bases). DNA for the CDR3: TGTGCCAGCAGTCCCAGGAAATCAGGGGCCTACAATGAGCAGTTCTTC. Residues: CASSPRKSGAYNEQFF.